One sample yielded the 20 T cell receptor beta chains listed below, sequenced in a study of cytomegalovirus exposure and HLA in healthy donors. Use of 60 Vbeta and 13 Jbeta primers characterized the PCR. Profiling relied on immunoSEQ multiplex PCR, and the TCRdb table lists in-frame clones only, not all of them. The sample includes about 120,000 clones, over 65% of them seen just once. The sequenced material came from PBMCs. Receptors originate from a man between 40 and 49 years old in good health and CMV-seropositive.

This rearrangement joins TRBV14 to TRBJ2-7; tentative D call: TRBD2 (6 bases). Trimming shortened V by 4 bases and J by 3 bases, and 16 bases separated the two germline ends. This CDR3 is 15 amino acids long. Germline CDR1 is SGHDN and CDR2 is FVKESK. The CDR3 loop is CASSLRAGRGYEQYF. CDR3 nucleotide sequence: TGTGCCAGCAGCCTAAGGGCGGGGCGCGGCTACGAGCAGTACTTC.

This rearrangement joins TRBV19 to TRBJ2-2, with TRBD1 matching 11 bases. The V gene's germline CDR1 is LNHDA and CDR2 SQIVND (reference sequence). V lost 5 bases and J lost 4; bases outside the gene matches: 6. The CDR3 has 16 amino acids. The CDR3: CASSLGQGAPTGELFF. DNA of the CDR3: TGTGCCAGTAGTCTCGGACAGGGGGCGCCCACCGGGGAGCTGTTTTTT. Together with reference TRBV19 and TRBJ2-2, the CDR3 gives the full variable domain: DGGITQSPKYLFRKEGQNVTLSCEQNLNHDAMYWYRQDPGQGLRLIYYSQIVNDFQKGDIAEGYSVSREKKESFPLTVTSAQKNPTAFYLCASSLGQGAPTGELFFGEGSRLTVL.

This clone has only a few counts. The chain employs TRBV5-6 and TRBJ2-5; D may be TRBD1 (6 bases). The CDR3 is made up of 17 amino acids. The V gene lost 4 bases and the J gene lost 1 base, with 20 bases spanning the gap. The V gene's germline CDR1 is SGHDT and CDR2 YYEEEE. In nucleotides, the CDR3 is TGTGCCAGCAGCCCAGGGACGAGGACAGCCCTCCAAGAGACCCAGTACTTC. It translates to CASSPGTRTALQETQYF. Together with reference TRBV5-6 and TRBJ2-5, the CDR3 gives the full variable domain: DAGVTQSPTHLIKTRGQQVTLRCSPKSGHDTVSWYQQALGQGPQFIFQYYEEEERQRGNFPDRFSGHQFPNYSSELNVNALLLGDSALYLCASSPGTRTALQETQYFGPGTRLLVL.

This clone was counted a few times. The V and J genes are TRBV10-2 and TRBJ2-7; D unclear. This CDR3 comprises 13 residues. Looked up from germline, CDR1 is WSHSY and CDR2 is SAAADI. The V end lost 8 bases, the J end lost 0 bases, and 11 bases lay between the germline ends. CDR3 in amino acids: CASASSPSYEQYF. The CDR3, as DNA: TGCGCCAGCGCCAGTTCTCCCTCCTACGAGCAGTACTTC.

The chain employs TRBV6-4 and TRBJ1-5, with a weak D call TRBD1 (6 bases). The V and J ends lost 5 bases and 7 bases respectively, with 18 bases between them. CDR3 size: 15 residues. In germline, CDR1 is MRHNA, CDR2 SNTAGT. CDR3 sequence: CASSPETGLRQPQHF. CDR3 DNA: TGTGCCAGCAGTCCTGAGACAGGCTTAAGGCAGCCCCAGCATTTT.

This chain connects TRBV7-2 to TRBJ1-5, with D unclear. Between the trimmed V and J ends, which lost 5 bases and 2 bases, there was a span of 13 bases. The germline V gene encodes CDR1 SGHTA and CDR2 FQGNSA. The CDR3 extends over 15 amino acids. CDR3 coding DNA: TGTGCCAGCAGCCTCAGATCAGTTGGCAATCAGCCCCAGCATTTT. It is translated as CASSLRSVGNQPQHF.

This chain uses TRBV14 with TRBJ1-1, with D uncertain. V lost 2 bases to trimming and J lost 5 bases, with 9 bases between them. This CDR3 is 13 amino acids long. CDR1 SGHDN and CDR2 FVKESK come from the germline V gene. CDR3 amino acids: CASSQSGRTEAFF. The CDR3, as DNA: TGTGCCAGCAGCCAATCCGGGAGGACTGAAGCTTTCTTT. The full variable domain, rest sourced from reference TRBV14 and TRBJ1-1, is EAGVTQFPSHSVIEKGQTVTLRCDPISGHDNLYWYRRVMGKEIKFLLHFVKESKQDESGMPNNRFLAERTGGTYSTLKVQPAELEDSGVYFCASSQSGRTEAFFGQGTRLTVV.

The rearrangement joins TRBV28 to TRBJ1-5; D unclear. The CDR3 is 13 amino acids. V gave up 6 bases and J gave up 0 bases, with 6 bases separating them. The germline CDR1 and CDR2 sequences are MDHEN and SYDVKM. The CDR3 spells CASRPDSNQPQHF. CDR3 DNA: TGTGCCAGCAGGCCAGATAGCAATCAGCCCCAGCATTTT.

V usage is TRBV15 and J usage is TRBJ2-1; 10 positions match TRBD2. CDR1 and CDR2 from the germline V gene are LNHNV and YYDKDF (reference sequence). This CDR3 is built from 15 residues. Trimming cost V 5 bases and J 6 bases; bases outside gene matches: 7. DNA of the CDR3: TGTGCCACCAGCCCCGGACTAGCGGAAGGCAATGAGCAGTTCTTC. This translates into CATSPGLAEGNEQFF.

V gene TRBV28 combines with J gene TRBJ2-7; a weak D match, TRBD1 (6 bases). The CDR3 is made up of 14 amino acids. Germline lookup yields CDR1 MDHEN and CDR2 SYDVKM. V was clipped by 2 bases and J by 6 bases, with 14 bases between them. CDR3 region: CASSLVQGATEQYF. The CDR3 coding sequence is TGTGCCAGCAGTTTAGTACAGGGCGCTACCGAGCAGTACTTC.

The sample holds one count of this clone. The V and J genes are TRBV4-3 and TRBJ2-2; TRBD1 might be the D (6 bases). This CDR3 has 14 residues. Trimming removed 4 bases from V and 5 bases from J, with 11 bases in between. CDR1 LGHNA and CDR2 YSLEER come from the germline V gene. The CDR3 is CASSPQGWTGELFF. As DNA, the CDR3 is TGCGCCAGCAGCCCCCAGGGGTGGACCGGGGAGCTGTTTTTT.

The genes are TRBV11-3 and TRBJ1-1, with TRBD1 matching 8 bases. Germline V gene data show CDR1 as SGHNT and CDR2 as YENEEA. The CDR3 extends over 14 amino acids. Trimming took 5 bases from V and 1 from J; bases not matched to a gene: 3. CDR3: CASSAGQANTEAFF. In DNA, the CDR3 is TGTGCCAGCAGCGCGGGACAGGCGAACACTGAAGCTTTCTTT.

The V and J genes are TRBV11-1 and TRBJ1-2; 11 nucleotides agree with TRBD1. J was trimmed by 4 bases and V by 5 bases; bases with no gene match: 6. Germline lookup yields CDR1 SGHAT and CDR2 FQDESV (reference sequence). This CDR3 region has 15 residues. CDR3 loop: CASSPRDRGTYGYTF. CDR3 nucleotide sequence: TGTGCCAGCAGCCCTCGGGACAGGGGGACCTATGGCTACACCTTC.

The chain carries TRBV10-2 and TRBJ1-5; D unresolved. The length of the CDR3 is 13 residues. V was shortened by 6 bases and J by 5 bases, with 11 bases between the two germline ends. Germline lookup yields CDR1 WSHSY and CDR2 SAAADI. The CDR3 DNA follows: TGCGCCAGCAGGGGGAGGGCCCATCAGCCCCAGCATTTT. This translates into CASRGRAHQPQHF.

The V call is TRBV7-9, the J call TRBJ1-1, with 7 bases that match TRBD1. Unmatched junction bases numbered 5, after V lost 3 bases and J lost 1 base. Germline CDR1 is SEHNR and CDR2 is FQNEAQ (reference sequence). CDR3 length: 15 amino acids. The CDR3 bases are TGTGCCAGCAGCTTGGGAGACAGGGCGAACACTGAAGCTTTCTTT. Protein product: CASSLGDRANTEAFF.

This chain links TRBV12-5 with TRBJ2-7; 8 nucleotides agree with TRBD1. CDR1 is LGHNT and CDR2 is FRNRAP in the germline V gene. The CDR3 has 16 amino acids. The J segment lost 0 bases and the V segment lost 0 bases, leaving 4 bases of the junction unmatched. Here the CDR3 reads CASGLVLGTGSYEQYF. CDR3 in DNA: TGTGCTAGTGGTTTGGTACTAGGGACAGGCTCCTACGAGCAGTACTTC.

The chain combines TRBV6-5 with TRBJ1-6, with a possible D match to TRBD1 (5 bases). Trimming took off 5 bases at V and 8 bases at J, with 13 bases between the two ends. There are 14 residues in the CDR3. The germline CDR1 and CDR2 sequences are MNHEY and SVGAGI. Here the CDR3 reads CASSGQQRDSPLHF. In DNA form, the CDR3 reads TGTGCCAGCAGTGGACAACAGCGAGATTCACCCCTCCACTTT.

The rearrangement uses TRBV2 and TRBJ2-1; 8 positions agree with TRBD2. V was pared by 8 bases and J by 4 bases, with 4 bases of the junction left unmatched. The CDR3 consists of 13 residues. Per the germline V gene, CDR1 is SNHLY and CDR2 is FYNNEI. The CDR3: CASPAGEYNEQFF. The CDR3 nucleotides read TGTGCCAGCCCAGCGGGGGAATACAATGAGCAGTTCTTC.

CDR3 nucleotide sequence: TGTGCCAGCAGAGAAACAGGGTATACAGATACGCAGTATTTT. This gives the protein CASRETGYTDTQYF. The chain combines TRBV28 with TRBJ2-3, with D perhaps matching TRBD1 (6 bases). This CDR3 spans 14 amino acids. The V and J ends lost 6 bases and 3 bases respectively, with 13 bases between them. Germline V gives CDR1 MDHEN, CDR2 SYDVKM.

This clone was detected once. The rearrangement joins TRBV9 to TRBJ2-7; 10 positions match TRBD2. CDR3 length: 18 amino acids. Trimming took 0 bases from V and 8 from J; bases not matched to a gene: 17. CDR1 is SGDLS and CDR2 is YYNGEE in the germline V gene. The CDR3 here is CASSVGSSGSWSGYQQYF. CDR3 sequence (DNA): TGTGCCAGCAGCGTAGGTTCTAGCGGGAGTTGGTCTGGGTATCAGCAGTACTTC.